This TCR beta chain emerged from a study of shared clonotypes between healthy human individuals. The CDR3 sequence is 15 residues long. V was shortened by 3 bases and J by 0 bases, with 9 bases between the two germline ends. Germline assignment: CDR1 WSHSY and CDR2 SAAADI. An even split of each subset's genomic DNA across several immunoSEQ plates was performed. Sequencing used immunoSEQ multiplex PCR; TCRdb keeps in-frame clones, though not all of them. Among more than 2 million clones listed, 85% to 95% were seen once. Sequenced material: naive CD4+ T cells sorted from blood. Documented subset: CD45RA+ positively selected. The rearrangement links TRBV10-2 to TRBJ2-1; perhaps TRBD2 as D (5 bases). The TCR was taken from a man aged 18 to 35 in good health. This CDR3 reads CASSDRRSSYNEQFF. As DNA, the CDR3 is TGCGCCAGCAGTGATCGGAGGAGCTCCTACAATGAGCAGTTCTTC.